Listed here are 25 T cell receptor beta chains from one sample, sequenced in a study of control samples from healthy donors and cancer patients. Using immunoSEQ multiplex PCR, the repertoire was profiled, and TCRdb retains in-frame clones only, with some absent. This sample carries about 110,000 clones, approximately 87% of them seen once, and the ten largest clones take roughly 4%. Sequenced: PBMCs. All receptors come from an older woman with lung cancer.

The DNA of the CDR3 is TGTGCCAGCAGTTACTCCCGGGGCACGACCTACGAGCAGTACTTC. Protein product: CASSYSRGTTYEQYF. The rearrangement joins TRBV6-6 to TRBJ2-7; D might be TRBD1 or TRBD2, each matching 5 bases. Germline CDR1 MNHNY, CDR2 SVGAGI (reference sequence). The CDR3 is made up of 15 amino acids. V shed 0 bases and J shed 2 bases, with 11 bases lying between them.

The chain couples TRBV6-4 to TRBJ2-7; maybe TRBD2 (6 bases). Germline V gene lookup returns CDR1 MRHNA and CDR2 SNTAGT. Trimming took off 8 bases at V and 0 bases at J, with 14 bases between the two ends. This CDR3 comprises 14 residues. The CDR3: CASRRDSSSYEQYF. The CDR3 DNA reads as TGTGCCAGCCGACGGGACTCAAGCTCCTACGAGCAGTACTTC.

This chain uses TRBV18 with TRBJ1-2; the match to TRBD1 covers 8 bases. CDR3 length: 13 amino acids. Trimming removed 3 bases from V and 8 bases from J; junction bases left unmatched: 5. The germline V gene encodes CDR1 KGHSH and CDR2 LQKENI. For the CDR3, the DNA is TGTGCCAGCTCACCCCAGGGGGCGGACGGCTACACCTTC. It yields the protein CASSPQGADGYTF.

Here the CDR3 DNA reads TGCGCCAGCAGCTTGGCTAGCGGAGACTATGGCTACACCTTC. As protein: CASSLASGDYGYTF. The rearrangement joins TRBV5-1 to TRBJ1-2, with D unresolved. Trimming left V 0 bases short and J 3 bases short, with 9 bases between. The CDR3 sequence is 14 residues long. Germline CDR1 reads SGHRS; CDR2 reads YFSETQ.

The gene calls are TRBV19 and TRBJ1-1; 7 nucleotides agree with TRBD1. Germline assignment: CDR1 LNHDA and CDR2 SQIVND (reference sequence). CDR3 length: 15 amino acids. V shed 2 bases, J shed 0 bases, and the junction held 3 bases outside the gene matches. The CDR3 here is CASSIHGTVNTEAFF. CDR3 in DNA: TGTGCCAGTAGTATACATGGGACAGTGAACACTGAAGCTTTCTTT.

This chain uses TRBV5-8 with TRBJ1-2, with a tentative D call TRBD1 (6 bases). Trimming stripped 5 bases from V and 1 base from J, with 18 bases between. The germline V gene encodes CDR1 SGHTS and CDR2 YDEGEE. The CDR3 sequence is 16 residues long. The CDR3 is CASRQTGTTLNYGYTF. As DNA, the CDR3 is TGTGCCAGCAGACAAACAGGGACGACCCTTAACTATGGCTACACCTTC.

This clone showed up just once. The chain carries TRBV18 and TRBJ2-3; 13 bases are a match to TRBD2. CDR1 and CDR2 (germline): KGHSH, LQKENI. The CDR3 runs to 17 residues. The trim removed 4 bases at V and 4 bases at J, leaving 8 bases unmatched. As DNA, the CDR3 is TGTGCCAGCTCACTCGGACTAGCGGGAGTGCGCTCAGATACGCAGTATTTT. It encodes CASSLGLAGVRSDTQYF.

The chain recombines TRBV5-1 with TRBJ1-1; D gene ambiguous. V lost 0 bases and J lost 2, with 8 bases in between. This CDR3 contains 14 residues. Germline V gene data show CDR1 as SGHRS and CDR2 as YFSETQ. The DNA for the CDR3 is TGCGCCAGCAGCTTGGAGGCGACAAACACTGAAGCTTTCTTT. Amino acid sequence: CASSLEATNTEAFF. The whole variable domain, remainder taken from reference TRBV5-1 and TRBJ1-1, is KAGVTQTPRYLIKTRGQQVTLSCSPISGHRSVSWYQQTPGQGLQFLFEYFSETQRNKGNFPGRFSGRQFSNSRSEMNVSTLELGDSALYLCASSLEATNTEAFFGQGTRLTVV.

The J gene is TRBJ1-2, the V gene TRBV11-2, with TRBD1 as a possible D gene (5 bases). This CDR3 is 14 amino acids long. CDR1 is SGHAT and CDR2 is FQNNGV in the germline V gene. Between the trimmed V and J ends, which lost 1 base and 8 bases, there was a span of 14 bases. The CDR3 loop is CASSLVAGRDGYTF. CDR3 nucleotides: TGTGCCAGCAGCTTAGTGGCAGGGCGGGACGGCTACACCTTC.

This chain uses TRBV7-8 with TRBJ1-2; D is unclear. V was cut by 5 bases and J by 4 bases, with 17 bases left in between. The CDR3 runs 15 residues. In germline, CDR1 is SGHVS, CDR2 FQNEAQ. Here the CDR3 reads CASSPTRTLGYGYTF. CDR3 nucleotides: TGTGCCAGCAGCCCAACCAGGACGTTAGGCTATGGCTACACCTTC.

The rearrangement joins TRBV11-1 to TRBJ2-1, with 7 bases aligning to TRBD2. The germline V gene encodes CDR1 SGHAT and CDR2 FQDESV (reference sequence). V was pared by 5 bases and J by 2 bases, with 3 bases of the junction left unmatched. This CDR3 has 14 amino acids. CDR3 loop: CASSPSGPYNEQFF. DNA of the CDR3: TGTGCCAGCAGCCCTAGCGGACCCTACAATGAGCAGTTCTTC. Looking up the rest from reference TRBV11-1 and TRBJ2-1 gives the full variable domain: EAEVAQSPRYKITEKSQAVAFWCDPISGHATLYWYRQILGQGPELLVQFQDESVVDDSQLPKDRFSAERLKGVDSTLKIQPAELGDSAMYLCASSPSGPYNEQFFGPGTRLTVL.

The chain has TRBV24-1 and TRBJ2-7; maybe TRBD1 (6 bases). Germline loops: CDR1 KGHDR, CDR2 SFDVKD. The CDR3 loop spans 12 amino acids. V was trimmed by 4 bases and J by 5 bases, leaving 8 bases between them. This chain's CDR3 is CATSDTGHEQYF. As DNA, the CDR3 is TGTGCCACCAGTGACACAGGGCACGAGCAGTACTTC.

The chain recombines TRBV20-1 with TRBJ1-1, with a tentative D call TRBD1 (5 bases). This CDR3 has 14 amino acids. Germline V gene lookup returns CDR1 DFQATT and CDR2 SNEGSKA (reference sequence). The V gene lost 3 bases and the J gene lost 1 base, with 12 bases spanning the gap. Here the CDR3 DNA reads TGCAGTGCTAGTGGGTGGGGCGGGAACACTGAAGCTTTCTTT. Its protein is CSASGWGGNTEAFF.

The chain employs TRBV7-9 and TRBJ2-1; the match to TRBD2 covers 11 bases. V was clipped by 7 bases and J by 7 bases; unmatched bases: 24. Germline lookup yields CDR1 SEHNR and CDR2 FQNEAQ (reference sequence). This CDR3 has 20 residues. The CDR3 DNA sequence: TGTGCCAGCACCCACGAGGCTGGGACTAGCGGTTCCCTGAATCTTAATGAGCAGTTCTTC. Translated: CASTHEAGTSGSLNLNEQFF.

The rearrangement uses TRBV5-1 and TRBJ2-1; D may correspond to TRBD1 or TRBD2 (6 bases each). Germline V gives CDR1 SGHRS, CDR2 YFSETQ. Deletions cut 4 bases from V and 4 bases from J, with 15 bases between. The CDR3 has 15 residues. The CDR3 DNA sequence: TGCGCCAGCAGCGAGGGGGGCACGTCTTACAATGAGCAGTTCTTC. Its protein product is CASSEGGTSYNEQFF.

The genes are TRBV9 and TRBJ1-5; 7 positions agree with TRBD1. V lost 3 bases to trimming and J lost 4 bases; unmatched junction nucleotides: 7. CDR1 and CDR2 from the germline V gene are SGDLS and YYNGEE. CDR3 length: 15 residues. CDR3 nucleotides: TGTGCCAGCAGCGATGACAGGGACTTGAATCAGCCCCAGCATTTT. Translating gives CASSDDRDLNQPQHF.

This chain's CDR3 is CASSQGTGTSYTF. The CDR3 DNA reads TGTGCCAGCAGCCAAGGGACAGGTACGAGCTACACCTTC. This sequence joins TRBV14 and TRBJ1-2; 7 bases fit TRBD1. The CDR3 is made up of 13 amino acids. Germline values: CDR1 SGHDN, CDR2 FVKESK. Trimming at V came to 1 base and at J to 9 bases, leaving 5 bases not matched to a gene.

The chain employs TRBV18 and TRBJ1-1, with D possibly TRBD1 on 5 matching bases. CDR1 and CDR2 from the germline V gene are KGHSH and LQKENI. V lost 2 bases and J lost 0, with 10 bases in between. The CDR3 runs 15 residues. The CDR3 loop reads CASSPAGPMNTEAFF. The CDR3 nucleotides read TGTGCCAGCTCACCAGCAGGGCCAATGAACACTGAAGCTTTCTTT.

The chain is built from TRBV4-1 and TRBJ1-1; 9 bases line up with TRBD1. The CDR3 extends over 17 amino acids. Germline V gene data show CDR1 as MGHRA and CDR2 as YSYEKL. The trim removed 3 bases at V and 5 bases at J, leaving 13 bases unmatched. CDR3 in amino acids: CASSHTSPQGAKTEAFF. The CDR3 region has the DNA TGCGCCAGCAGCCATACTTCTCCACAGGGGGCGAAAACTGAAGCTTTCTTT.

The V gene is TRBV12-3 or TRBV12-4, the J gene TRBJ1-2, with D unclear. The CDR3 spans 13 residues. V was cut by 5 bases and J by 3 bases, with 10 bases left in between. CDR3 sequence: CASSPQTYYGYTF. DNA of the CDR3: TGTGCCAGCAGTCCACAAACATACTATGGCTACACCTTC.

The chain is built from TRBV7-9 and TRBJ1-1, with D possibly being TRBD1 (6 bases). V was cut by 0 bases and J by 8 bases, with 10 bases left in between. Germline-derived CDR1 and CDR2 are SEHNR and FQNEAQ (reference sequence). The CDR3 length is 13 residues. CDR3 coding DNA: TGTGCCAGCAGCTTAGCCGGGGGCTCGGAAGCTTTCTTT. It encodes CASSLAGGSEAFF.

The CDR3 is CASSQAPPGTGGRLGNTIYF. The CDR3 DNA sequence: TGTGCCAGCAGCCAAGCCCCCCCCGGGACAGGGGGCAGATTGGGAAACACCATATATTTT. The chain carries TRBV3-1 (or the pseudogene TRBV3-2) and TRBJ1-3; 12 nucleotides line up with TRBD1. CDR3 length: 20 amino acids. Looked up from germline, CDR1 is LGHDT and CDR2 is YNNKEL (reference sequence). The V and J ends lost 1 base and 4 bases, in that order; junction bases with no gene match: 14.

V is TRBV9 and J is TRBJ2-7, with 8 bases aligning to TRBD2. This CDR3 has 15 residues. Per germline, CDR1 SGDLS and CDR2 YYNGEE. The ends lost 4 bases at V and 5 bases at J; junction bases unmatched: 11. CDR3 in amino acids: CASSPQAGAVDEQYF. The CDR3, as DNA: TGTGCCAGCAGCCCCCAAGCGGGAGCGGTCGACGAGCAGTACTTC.

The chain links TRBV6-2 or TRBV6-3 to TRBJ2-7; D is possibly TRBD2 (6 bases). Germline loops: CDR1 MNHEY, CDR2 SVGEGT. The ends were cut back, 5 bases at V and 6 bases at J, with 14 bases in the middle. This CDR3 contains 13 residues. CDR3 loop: CASSAGPITEQYF. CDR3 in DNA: TGTGCCAGCAGTGCGGGACCCATCACCGAGCAGTACTTC.

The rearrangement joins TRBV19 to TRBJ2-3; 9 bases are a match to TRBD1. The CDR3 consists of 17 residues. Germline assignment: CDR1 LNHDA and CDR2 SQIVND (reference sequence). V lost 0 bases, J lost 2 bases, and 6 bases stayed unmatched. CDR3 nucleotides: TGTGCCAGTAGTATAGAGGGGACAGGGCCCGTCACAGATACGCAGTATTTT. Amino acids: CASSIEGTGPVTDTQYF.